The clone carrying this T cell receptor beta chain was recorded a few times. The sample belongs to a study of blood T cell repertoires in COVID-19. This CDR3 has 15 residues. The germline gives CDR1 ENHRY, CDR2 SYGVKD. Unmatched junction bases numbered 7, after V lost 0 bases and J lost 5 bases. Clones were read by immunoSEQ multiplex PCR, and TCRdb kept only the in-frame ones, dropping some. The sample includes 95,000 to 100,000 clones, around nine tenths seen only once; the top ten take roughly 4.2%. This receptor was obtained from a human donor with COVID-19, enrolled during active disease. The donor label of this sample is uncertain. This rearrangement joins TRBV10-3 to TRBJ2-7; 7 bases are shared with TRBD1. The sample consisted of peripheral blood. The CDR3 sequence is CAISESGLGTDEQYF. CDR3 nucleotides: TGTGCCATCAGTGAGTCCGGATTAGGGACAGACGAGCAGTACTTC.